The rows below give T cell receptor beta chains drawn from one sample of a study of beta chain features in type 1 diabetes. The repertoire was sequenced with immunoSEQ multiplex PCR; TCRdb's copy has only in-frame clones and lacks some. The repertoire has 300,000 to 400,000 clones, 9.5% to 10% of them found once; the top ten carry 0.6%. Sequencing was done on a sample of central memory CD4+ T cells from blood. The receptors come from a man aged 25-45 years with type 1 diabetes. Both conserved end residues are part of each CDR3. A D gene is named only where the DNA matches it firmly. Size values are once, few and many counts, or a class for expanded clones, and some rows have none.

CDR3 length	J gene	V gene	clone size	D gene	CDR3 DNA	CDR3 protein
14	TRBJ1-3	TRBV5-5	-	-	TGTGCCAGCAGCACAGGGATCTCTGGAAACACCATATATTTT	CASSTGISGNTIYF
12	TRBJ2-7	TRBV28	few	-	TGTGCCAGCAGTCTACAGGACTACGAGCAGTACTTC	CASSLQDYEQYF
13	TRBJ2-3	TRBV27	-	-	TGTGCCAGCAGACTCCTTAGCACAGATACGCAGTATTTT	CASRLLSTDTQYF
12	TRBJ1-1	TRBV7-9	few	-	TGTGCCAGCAGCCCTGGCTATACTGAAGCTTTCTTT	CASSPGYTEAFF
13	TRBJ1-5	TRBV28	once	-	TGTGCCAGCAGAGGGACGGTTAATCAGCCCCAGCATTTT	CASRGTVNQPQHF
17	TRBJ2-3	TRBV5-4	-	-	TGTGCCAGCAGCTTGGTGAAGGAGTCGGGATACACAGATACGCAGTATTTT	CASSLVKESGYTDTQYF
16	TRBJ2-3	TRBV5-1	few	TRBD2	TGCGCCAGCAGCTTGGCCGTCAGCGGGAGTGCAGATACGCAGTATTTT	CASSLAVSGSADTQYF
16	TRBJ2-3	TRBV7-2	few	-	TGTGCCAGCAGCTTAGCGCGGGGAAGCGTGGCAGATACGCAGTATTTT	CASSLARGSVADTQYF
14	TRBJ2-2	TRBV5-4	-	TRBD1	TGTGCCAGCAGCTTAGGACAGGGCCCCGGGGAGCTGTTTTTT	CASSLGQGPGELFF
13	TRBJ1-5	TRBV28	many	-	TGTGCCAGCAGTTTATGGCTGGAGCAGCCCCAGCATTTT	CASSLWLEQPQHF
12	TRBJ1-2	TRBV15	many	-	TGTGCCACCAGCATAACAGGCTATGGCTACACCTTC	CATSITGYGYTF
14	TRBJ2-2	TRBV6-5	few	-	TGTGCCAGCAGTTACAGTCGGCACACCGGGGAGCTGTTTTTT	CASSYSRHTGELFF
14	TRBJ2-7	TRBV5-1	-	TRBD2	TGCGCCAGCGGCACTCTAGCGGGACCCTACGAGCAGTACTTC	CASGTLAGPYEQYF
14	TRBJ2-4	TRBV11-2	-	-	TGTGCCAGCAGCTTAGGAGGGCCGAGGAACATTCAGTACTTC	CASSLGGPRNIQYF
14	TRBJ1-4	TRBV5-1	-	TRBD1	TGCGCCAGCAGCTTGGGACAGGGGGACGAAAAACTGTTTTTT	CASSLGQGDEKLFF
14	TRBJ1-1	TRBV28	-	-	TGTGCCAGCAGTTTTAGGGACGTGGAGACTGAAGCTTTCTTT	CASSFRDVETEAFF
14	TRBJ1-3	TRBV27	few	-	TGTGCCAGCAGTTTACGGGCGTCCGGAAACACCATATATTTT	CASSLRASGNTIYF
16	TRBJ2-5	TRBV9	-	-	TGTGCCAGCAGCTCGTTTATCAGGGTCCGAGAAGAGACCCAGTACTTC	CASSSFIRVREETQYF
12	TRBJ2-7	TRBV25-1	few	-	TGTGCCAGCAGTGATCACAGGGCCGAGCAGTACTTC	CASSDHRAEQYF
15	TRBJ2-5	TRBV7-6	once	-	TGTGCCAGCAGCTTACAAATTGAGAGTGCGGAGACCCAGTACTTC	CASSLQIESAETQYF
16	TRBJ2-3	TRBV5-1	-	TRBD1	TGCGCCAGCAGCTTGACGGGGGACAGGGGGGCAGATACGCAGTATTTT	CASSLTGDRGADTQYF
15	TRBJ1-5	TRBV5-6	few	-	TGTGCCAGCAGCTTAATGGAGGTCCGCCATCAGCCCCAGCATTTT	CASSLMEVRHQPQHF
13	TRBJ2-7	TRBV6-5	-	-	TGTGCCACTCGGCAGGGTGAAGGACACGAGCAGTACTTC	CATRQGEGHEQYF
13	TRBJ1-1	TRBV19	many	-	TGTGCCAGTAGGGACGAATTTGTCGCTGAAGCTTTCTTT	CASRDEFVAEAFF
15	TRBJ2-1	TRBV11-3	-	-	TGTGCCAGCAGCTTAGTCGGGAGTTCCTACAATGAGCAGTTCTTC	CASSLVGSSYNEQFF
17	TRBJ2-1	TRBV5-6	few	-	TGTGCCAGCAGCTCGGTCGGAAGGGGGAGCTCCTACAATGAGCAGTTCTTC	CASSSVGRGSSYNEQFF
14	TRBJ2-7	TRBV10-3	many	TRBD1	TGTGCCATCAGTGTAGGTGGACAGGCTGTGGAGCAGTACTTC	CAISVGGQAVEQYF
16	TRBJ2-1	TRBV4-1	-	TRBD1	TGTGCCAGCAGCCAAGATGTAAGGGGGCATTTCAATGAGCAGTTCTTC	CASSQDVRGHFNEQFF
14	TRBJ2-7	TRBV11-3	few	TRBD2	TGTGCCAGCAGCCTAACGGGAGGCCAAACGGAACAGTACTTC	CASSLTGGQTEQYF
14	TRBJ2-2	TRBV5-4	-	-	TGTGCCGTCAGCTTGGAACTCCGGGGCGGGGAGCTGTTTTTT	CAVSLELRGGELFF
15	TRBJ2-1	TRBV5-1	few	TRBD1	TGCGCCAGCAGTTTAGGACAGGGCCTTTACAATGAGCAGTTCTTC	CASSLGQGLYNEQFF
14	TRBJ1-1	TRBV5-5	few	-	TGTGCCAGCAGATTGTGGGGGCAAAACACTGAAGCTTTCTTT	CASRLWGQNTEAFF
16	TRBJ2-4	TRBV5-4	few	-	TGTGCCAGCAGCCGGCTCAGGGATCTAGCCAAAAACATTCAGTACTTC	CASSRLRDLAKNIQYF
13	TRBJ1-1	TRBV9	-	TRBD1	TGTGCCAGCAGCCGGACAGGGGTCACTGAAGCTTTCTTT	CASSRTGVTEAFF
14	TRBJ2-1	TRBV11-1	-	-	TGTGCCAGCAGCTTAGACGGGAGTATGGATGAGCAGTTCTTC	CASSLDGSMDEQFF
19	TRBJ2-7	TRBV4-1	few	TRBD1	TGCGCCAGCAGCCATACCCCCGGGGGACAGGGGGCGAGCTCCTACGAGCAGTACTTC	CASSHTPGGQGASSYEQYF
13	TRBJ2-5	TRBV11-2	-	TRBD2	TGTGCCAGCAGTTCGGGGGGGGAAGGGACCCAGTACTTC	CASSSGGEGTQYF
15	TRBJ2-5	TRBV15	many	-	TGTGCCACCAGCAGAGATCTCGCGGGAATGGAGACCCAGTACTTC	CATSRDLAGMETQYF
16	TRBJ1-5	TRBV6-6	-	-	TGTGCCAGCAGTGCTTCTTACCGATTCAGCGATCAGCCCCAGCATTTT	CASSASYRFSDQPQHF
12	TRBJ2-7	TRBV29-1	few	-	TGCAGCGTTATACGTGGGGGGAACGAGCAGTACTTC	CSVIRGGNEQYF
16	TRBJ1-1	TRBV19	-	-	TGTGCCAGTAGTATTTTTGTCGGCAGGGGAGGGGCTGAAGCTTTCTTT	CASSIFVGRGGAEAFF
15	TRBJ2-3	TRBV18	few	-	TGTGCCAGCTCACCCCCCGGGACTAGCACAGATACGCAGTATTTT	CASSPPGTSTDTQYF
14	TRBJ2-2	TRBV5-1	few	TRBD1	TGCGCCAGCAGCGGGACAGGGAACACCGGGGAGCTGTTTTTT	CASSGTGNTGELFF
13	TRBJ1-4	TRBV18	many	TRBD1	TGTGCCAGCTCACCCGACAGGGGGTCGAAACTGTTTTTT	CASSPDRGSKLFF
12	TRBJ2-3	TRBV9	few	-	TGTGCCAGCAGCTTAAGATGGGATACGCAGTATTTT	CASSLRWDTQYF
14	TRBJ1-1	TRBV7-6	-	-	TGTGCCAGCAGCTTAAGGGAGGGGAACTCTGAAGCTTTCTTT	CASSLREGNSEAFF
14	TRBJ1-2	TRBV5-1	few	-	TGCGCCAGCAGCCTTGGGATCATTAACTATGGCTACACCTTC	CASSLGIINYGYTF
13	TRBJ2-7	TRBV5-6	few	-	TGTGCCAGCAGCTTGGACAGATCCTACGAGCAGTACTTC	CASSLDRSYEQYF
19	TRBJ2-5	TRBV5-1	few	TRBD2	TGCGCCAGCAGCACTTCCCCTACTAGCGGGAGGTTAGGGCAAGAGACCCAGTACTTC	CASSTSPTSGRLGQETQYF
16	TRBJ1-2	TRBV9	-	TRBD1	TGTGCCAGCAGCGTAGGCTCACAGGGGGGCCCCTATGGCTACACCTTC	CASSVGSQGGPYGYTF
12	TRBJ2-5	TRBV10-3	-	-	TGTGCCATCAGTGATATCTCAGAGGCCCAGTACTTC	CAISDISEAQYF
15	TRBJ2-7	TRBV18	-	TRBD1	TGTGCCAGCTCACTTGGGACAGCCAGAACCTACGAGCAGTACTTC	CASSLGTARTYEQYF
17	TRBJ2-2	TRBV5-1	few	TRBD2	TGCGCCAGCAGCTCCCTCATAGCGGGAGCGGGGACCGGGGAGCTGTTTTTT	CASSSLIAGAGTGELFF